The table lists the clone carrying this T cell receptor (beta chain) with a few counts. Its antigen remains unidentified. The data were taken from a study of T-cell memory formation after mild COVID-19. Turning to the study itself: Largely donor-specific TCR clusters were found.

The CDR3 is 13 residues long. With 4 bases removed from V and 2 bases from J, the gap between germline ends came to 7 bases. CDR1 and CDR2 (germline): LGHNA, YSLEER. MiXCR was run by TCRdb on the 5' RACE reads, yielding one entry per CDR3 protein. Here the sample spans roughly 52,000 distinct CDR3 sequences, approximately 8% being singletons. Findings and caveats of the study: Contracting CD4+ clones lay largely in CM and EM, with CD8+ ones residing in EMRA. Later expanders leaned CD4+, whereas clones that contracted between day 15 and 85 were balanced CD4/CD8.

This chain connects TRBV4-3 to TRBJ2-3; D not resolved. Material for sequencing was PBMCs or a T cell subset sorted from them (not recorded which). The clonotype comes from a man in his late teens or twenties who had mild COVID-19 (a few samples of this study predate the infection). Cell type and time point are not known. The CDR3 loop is CASSRGTTDTQYF. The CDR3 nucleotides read TGCGCCAGCAGCCGCGGCACCACAGATACGCAGTATTTT.